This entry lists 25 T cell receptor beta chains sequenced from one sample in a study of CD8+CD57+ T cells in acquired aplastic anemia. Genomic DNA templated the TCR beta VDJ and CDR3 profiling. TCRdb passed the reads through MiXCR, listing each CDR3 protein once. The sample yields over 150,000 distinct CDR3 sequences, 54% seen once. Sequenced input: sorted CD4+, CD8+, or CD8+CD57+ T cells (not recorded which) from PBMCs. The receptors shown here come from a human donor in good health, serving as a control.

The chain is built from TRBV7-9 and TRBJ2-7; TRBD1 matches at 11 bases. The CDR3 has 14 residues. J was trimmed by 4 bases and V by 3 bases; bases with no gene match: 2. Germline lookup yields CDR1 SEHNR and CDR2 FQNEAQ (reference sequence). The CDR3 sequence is CASSFGTGGYEQYF. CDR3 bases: TGTGCCAGCAGCTTCGGGACAGGGGGGTACGAGCAGTACTTC.

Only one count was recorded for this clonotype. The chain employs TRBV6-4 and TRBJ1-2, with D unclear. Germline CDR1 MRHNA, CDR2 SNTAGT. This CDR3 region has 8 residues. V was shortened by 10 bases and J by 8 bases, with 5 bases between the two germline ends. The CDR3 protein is CATQGYTF. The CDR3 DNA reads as TGTGCCACGCAGGGCTACACCTTC.

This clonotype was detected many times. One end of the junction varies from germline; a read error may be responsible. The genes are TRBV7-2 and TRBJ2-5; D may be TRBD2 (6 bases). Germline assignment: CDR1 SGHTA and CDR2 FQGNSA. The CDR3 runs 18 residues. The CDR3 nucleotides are TGTGCCAGCACCCCCTCCCCTACTAGCAGAATAAACCAAGAGGCCCAGTACTTC. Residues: CASTPSPTSRINQEAQYF.

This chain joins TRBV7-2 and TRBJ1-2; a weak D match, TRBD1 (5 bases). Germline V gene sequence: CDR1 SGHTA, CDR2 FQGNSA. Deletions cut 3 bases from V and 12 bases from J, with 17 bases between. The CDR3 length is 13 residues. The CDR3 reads CASSFQGGTGNTF. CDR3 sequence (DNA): TGTGCCAGCAGCTTCCAGGGAGGCACTGGAAACACCTTC.

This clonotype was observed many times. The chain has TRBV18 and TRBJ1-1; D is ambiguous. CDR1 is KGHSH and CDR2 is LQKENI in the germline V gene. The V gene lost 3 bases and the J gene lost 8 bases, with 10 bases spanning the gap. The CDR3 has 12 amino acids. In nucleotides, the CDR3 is TGTGCCAGCTCACCCCAGGCGGGAGAAGCTTTCTTT. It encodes CASSPQAGEAFF. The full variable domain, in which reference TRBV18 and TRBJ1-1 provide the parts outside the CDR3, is NAGVMQNPRHLVRRRGQEARLRCSPMKGHSHVYWYRQLPEEGLKFMVYLQKENIIDESGMPKERFSAEFPKEGPSILRIQQVVRGDSAAYFCASSPQAGEAFFGQGTRLTVV.

The CDR3 sequence: CASSLSQNEKLFF. The CDR3 region has the DNA TGTGCCAGCAGCTTGTCACAAAATGAAAAACTGTTTTTT. The genes are TRBV7-2 and TRBJ1-4; D is uncertain. Trimming shortened V by 3 bases and J by 5 bases, and 7 bases separated the two germline ends. The CDR3 extends over 13 amino acids. CDR1 is SGHTA, CDR2 FQGNSA, per germline.

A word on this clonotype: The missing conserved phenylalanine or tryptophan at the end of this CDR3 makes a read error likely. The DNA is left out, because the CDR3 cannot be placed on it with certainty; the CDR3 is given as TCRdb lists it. The CDR3 loop is CSVDKRQINYGYTFGS. The rearrangement uses TRBV29-1 and TRBJ2-5; the D call of TRBD1 is as the table states it, not checked on the DNA. The CDR3 is 16 amino acids long, termini counted. Germline-derived CDR1 and CDR2 are SQVTM and ANQGSEA.

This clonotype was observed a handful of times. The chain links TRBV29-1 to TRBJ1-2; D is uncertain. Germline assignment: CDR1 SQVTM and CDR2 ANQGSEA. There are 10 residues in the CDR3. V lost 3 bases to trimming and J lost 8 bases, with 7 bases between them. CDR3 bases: TGCAGCGTTGATACGCTCGGCTACACCTTC. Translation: CSVDTLGYTF.

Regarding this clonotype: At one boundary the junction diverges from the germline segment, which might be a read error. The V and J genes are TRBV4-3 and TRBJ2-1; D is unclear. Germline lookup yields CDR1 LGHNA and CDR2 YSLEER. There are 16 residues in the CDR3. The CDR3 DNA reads TGCGCCAGCGGCCAAGTCCTACAGTTCTCCTACAATGAGCAGTTCTTC. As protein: CASGQVLQFSYNEQFF.

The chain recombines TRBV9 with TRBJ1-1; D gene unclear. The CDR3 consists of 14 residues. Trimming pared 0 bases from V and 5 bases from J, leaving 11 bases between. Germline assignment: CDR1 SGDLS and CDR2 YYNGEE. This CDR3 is CASSVALGSTEAFF. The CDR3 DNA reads TGTGCCAGCAGCGTAGCTTTGGGGAGTACTGAAGCTTTCTTT.

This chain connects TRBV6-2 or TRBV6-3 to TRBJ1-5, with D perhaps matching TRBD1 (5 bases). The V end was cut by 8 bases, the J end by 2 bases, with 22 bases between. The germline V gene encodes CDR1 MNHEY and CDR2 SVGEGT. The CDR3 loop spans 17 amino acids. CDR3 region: CASLSGWRGGGNQPQHF. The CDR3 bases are TGTGCCAGCTTGTCTGGTTGGAGGGGCGGGGGCAATCAGCCCCAGCATTTT.

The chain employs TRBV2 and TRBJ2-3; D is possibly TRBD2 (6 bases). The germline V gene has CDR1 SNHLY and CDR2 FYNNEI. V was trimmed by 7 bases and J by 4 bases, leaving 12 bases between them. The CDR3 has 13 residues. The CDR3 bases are TGTGCCAGCAAACTAGCCCAGCCAGATACGCAGTATTTT. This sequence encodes CASKLAQPDTQYF.

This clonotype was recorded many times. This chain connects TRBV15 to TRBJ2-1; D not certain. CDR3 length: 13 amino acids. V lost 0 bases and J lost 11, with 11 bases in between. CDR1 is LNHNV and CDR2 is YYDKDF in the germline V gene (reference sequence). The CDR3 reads CATSRDEVAQQFF. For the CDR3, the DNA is TGTGCCACCAGCAGAGATGAAGTGGCCCAGCAGTTCTTC.

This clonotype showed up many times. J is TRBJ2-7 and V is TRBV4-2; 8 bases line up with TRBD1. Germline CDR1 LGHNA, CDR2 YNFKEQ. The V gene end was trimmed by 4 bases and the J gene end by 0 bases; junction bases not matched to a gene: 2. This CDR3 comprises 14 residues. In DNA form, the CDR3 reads TGTGCCAGCAGCCGGACAGGGAGCTCCTACGAGCAGTACTTC. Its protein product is CASSRTGSSYEQYF.

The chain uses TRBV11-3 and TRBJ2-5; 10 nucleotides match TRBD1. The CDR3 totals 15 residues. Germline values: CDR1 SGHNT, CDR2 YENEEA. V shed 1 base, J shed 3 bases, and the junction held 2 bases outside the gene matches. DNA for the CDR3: TGTGCCAGCAGCTTAGGGGACAGGGGCAAAGAGACCCAGTACTTC. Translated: CASSLGDRGKETQYF.

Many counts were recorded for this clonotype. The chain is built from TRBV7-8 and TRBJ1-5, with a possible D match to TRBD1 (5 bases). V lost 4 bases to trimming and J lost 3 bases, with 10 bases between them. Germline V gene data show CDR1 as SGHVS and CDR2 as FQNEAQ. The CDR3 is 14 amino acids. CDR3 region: CASSSGGNNQPQHF. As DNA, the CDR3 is TGTGCCAGCAGCTCCGGGGGGAACAATCAGCCCCAGCATTTT. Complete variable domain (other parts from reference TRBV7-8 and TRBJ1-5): GAGVSQSPRYKVAKRGQDVALRCDPISGHVSLFWYQQALGQGPEFLTYFQNEAQLDKSGLPSDRFFAERPEGSVSTLKIQRTQQEDSAVYLCASSSGGNNQPQHFGDGTRLSIL.

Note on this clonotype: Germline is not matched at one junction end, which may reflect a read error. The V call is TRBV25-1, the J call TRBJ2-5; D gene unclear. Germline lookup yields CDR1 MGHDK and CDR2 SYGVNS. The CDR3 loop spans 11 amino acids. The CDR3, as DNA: TGTGCCAGCAGTCGGCAAGAGAACCAGTACTTC. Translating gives CASSRQENQYF.

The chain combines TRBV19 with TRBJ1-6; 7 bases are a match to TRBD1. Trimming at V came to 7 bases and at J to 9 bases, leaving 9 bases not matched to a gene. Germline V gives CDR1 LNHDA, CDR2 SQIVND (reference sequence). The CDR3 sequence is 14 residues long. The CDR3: CASTQINRGSPLHF. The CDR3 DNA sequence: TGTGCCAGTACCCAAATCAACAGGGGTTCACCCCTCCACTTT.

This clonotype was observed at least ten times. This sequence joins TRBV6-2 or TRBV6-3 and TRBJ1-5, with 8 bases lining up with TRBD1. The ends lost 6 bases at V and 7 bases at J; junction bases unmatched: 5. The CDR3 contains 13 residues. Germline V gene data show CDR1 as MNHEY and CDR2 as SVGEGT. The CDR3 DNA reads TGTGCCAGCAGGACAGGGGTGGGACAGCCCCAGCATTTT. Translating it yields CASRTGVGQPQHF.

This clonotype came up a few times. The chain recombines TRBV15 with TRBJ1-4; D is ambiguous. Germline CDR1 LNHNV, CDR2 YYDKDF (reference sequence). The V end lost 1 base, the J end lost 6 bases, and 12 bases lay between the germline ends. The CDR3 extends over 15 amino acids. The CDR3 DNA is TGTGCCACCAGCAGAGGGGGAGGGCTCGATGAAAAACTGTTTTTT. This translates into CATSRGGGLDEKLFF.

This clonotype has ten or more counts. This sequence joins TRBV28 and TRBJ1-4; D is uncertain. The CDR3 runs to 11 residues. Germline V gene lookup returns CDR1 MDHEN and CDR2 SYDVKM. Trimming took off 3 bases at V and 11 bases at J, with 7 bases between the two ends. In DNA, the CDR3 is TGTGCCAGCAGTTTGGGATCTAAACTGTTTTTT. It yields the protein CASSLGSKLFF.

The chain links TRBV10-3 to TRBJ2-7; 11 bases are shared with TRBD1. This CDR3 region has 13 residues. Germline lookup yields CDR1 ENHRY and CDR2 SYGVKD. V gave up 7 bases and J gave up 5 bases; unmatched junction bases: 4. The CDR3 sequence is CAIKPGQGDEQYF. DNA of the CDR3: TGTGCCATCAAACCGGGACAGGGGGACGAGCAGTACTTC.

CDR3 protein: CASRGGGAGGGTDTQYF. CDR3 in DNA: TGTGCCAGCAGGGGAGGGGGGGCGGGGGGGGGCACAGATACGCAGTATTTT. The chain combines TRBV9 with TRBJ2-3; 9 bases agree with TRBD2. Looked up from germline, CDR1 is SGDLS and CDR2 is YYNGEE. The CDR3 loop spans 17 amino acids. With V trimmed by 5 bases and J by 1 base, 11 bases remained unmatched.

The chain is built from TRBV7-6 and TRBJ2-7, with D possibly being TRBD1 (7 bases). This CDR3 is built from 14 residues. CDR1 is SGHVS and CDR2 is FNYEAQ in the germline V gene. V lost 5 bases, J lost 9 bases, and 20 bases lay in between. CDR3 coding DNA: TGTGCCAGCAGCCAGGGGACAGCCGGGGGTTGGCAGTACTTC. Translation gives CASSQGTAGGWQYF.

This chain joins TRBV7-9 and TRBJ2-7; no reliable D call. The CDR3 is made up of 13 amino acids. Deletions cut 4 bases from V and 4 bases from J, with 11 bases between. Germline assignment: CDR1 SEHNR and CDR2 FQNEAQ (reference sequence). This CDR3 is CASSSPSRYEQYF. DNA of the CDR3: TGTGCCAGCAGCTCCCCAAGTAGATACGAGCAGTACTTC.